These T cell receptor beta chains were read from a single sample in a study of blood T cell repertoires in COVID-19. Only in-frame clones appear in the TCRdb table, and some are missing; sequencing was by immunoSEQ multiplex PCR. The sample has some 60,000 clones, about nine tenths seen once; the top ten hold approximately 6.2%. Source material: peripheral blood. These TCRs come from a man in his forties with acute or convalescent COVID-19. CDR3s include the opening cysteine and the closing phenylalanine or tryptophan. D genes are given only for firm matches. Not all rows give a size; the values are once, few, many and, for expanded clones, a class.

>.|once|TRBJ2-1|TRBV18
TGTGCCAGCTCACCTGGGGGGATGCATGAGCAGTTCTTC
CASSPGGMHEQFF
>TRBD2|.|TRBJ2-3|TRBV9
TGTGCCAGCAGCGAACGAACGACTAGCGGAGGGTCACGAGATACGCAGTATTTT
CASSERTTSGGSRDTQYF
>.|.|TRBJ2-5|TRBV2
TGTGCCAGCAGCGAATCGACAGGCAAGGAGACCCAGTACTTC
CASSESTGKETQYF
>.|.|TRBJ2-1|TRBV19
TGTGCCAGTAGTATAAGACGCCTCGGCGGTGAGCAGTTCTTC
CASSIRRLGGEQFF
>.|.|TRBJ1-2|TRBV7-2
TGTGCCAGCAGCTTAGACAGCTATGGCTACACCTTC
CASSLDSYGYTF
>TRBD2|.|TRBJ2-1|TRBV25-1
TGTGCCAGCAGTGAACTCGGGGGAACGGGAGGTGACAATGAGCAGTTCTTC
CASSELGGTGGDNEQFF
>.|.|TRBJ1-2|TRBV19
TGTGCCAGTAGTGCACTGCCCTATGGCTACACCTTC
CASSALPYGYTF
>TRBD1|.|TRBJ1-1|TRBV5-4
TGTGCCAGCAGCTTCCCACAGGGGGGCGGCACTGAAGCTTTCTTT
CASSFPQGGGTEAFF
>.|.|TRBJ1-5|TRBV7-8
TGTGCCAGCAGCTTTACAGTGGAGGATAGCAATCAGCCCCAGCATTTT
CASSFTVEDSNQPQHF
>TRBD2|medium-sized|TRBJ2-7|TRBV4-2
TGTGCCAGCAGCCAAGAGACTAGCGGCTCCTACGAGCAGTACTTC
CASSQETSGSYEQYF
>.|.|TRBJ2-5|TRBV4-2
TGTGCCAGCAGCCAGCGGGACCGCCAAGAGACCCAGTACTTC
CASSQRDRQETQYF
>.|.|TRBJ1-1|TRBV10-2
TGCGCCAGCACCCCGGGGATCATGAACACTGAAGCTTTCTTT
CASTPGIMNTEAFF
>TRBD1|.|TRBJ2-7|TRBV27
TGTGCCAGCAGTTCCCTCCTCGCCGGGACAGGGGCCAAAGAGCAGTACTTC
CASSSLLAGTGAKEQYF
>TRBD1|.|TRBJ1-2|TRBV13
TGTGCCAGCAGCGAAAACAGGGGCGATGGCTACACCTTC
CASSENRGDGYTF
>TRBD2|.|TRBJ2-1|TRBV9
TGTGCCAGCAGCGTGGCAGGACTAGCGGGAGGGTCCTACAATGAGCAGTTCTTC
CASSVAGLAGGSYNEQFF
>.|.|TRBJ1-1|TRBV9
TGTGCCAGCAGCTCAGGGAGGCACACTGAAGCTTTCTTT
CASSSGRHTEAFF
>.|.|TRBJ2-2|TRBV7-9
TGTGCCAGCAGCCCCCCCGCGGGGCGACAGGGAGGAACCGGGGAGCTGTTTTTT
CASSPPAGRQGGTGELFF
>.|.|TRBJ1-1|TRBV12-3/TRBV12-4
TGTGCCAGCATCATGGGGGGTGACACTGAAGCTTTCTTT
CASIMGGDTEAFF
>TRBD1|.|TRBJ2-6|TRBV4-2
TGTGCCAGCAGCCAAGATTGGGGACAGGGTCGATCTGGGGCCAACGTCCTGACTTTC
CASSQDWGQGRSGANVLTF
>.|.|TRBJ1-1|TRBV27
TGTGCCAGCAAGTGGGGAGTCGGGAACACTGAAGCTTTCTTT
CASKWGVGNTEAFF
>.|.|TRBJ1-1|TRBV15
TGTGCCACCAGCAGAGATGGAGGCACTGAAGCTTTCTTT
CATSRDGGTEAFF
>TRBD1|.|TRBJ1-2|TRBV30
TGTGCCTGGAGTGCTCGGACAGGGGGTTACGATGGCTACACCTTC
CAWSARTGGYDGYTF
>TRBD1|.|TRBJ1-1|TRBV2
TGTGCCAGCAGAGGGGGCCGGGTCACTGAAGCTTTCTTT
CASRGGRVTEAFF
>.|.|TRBJ2-7|TRBV11-2
TGTGCCAGCAGCCGCCAAGACAGCTACGAGCAGTACTTC
CASSRQDSYEQYF
>TRBD1|.|TRBJ2-5|TRBV19
TGTGCCAGTAGTATTGGGGACAGGGGCGGAGAGACCCAGTACTTC
CASSIGDRGGETQYF
>TRBD1|.|TRBJ1-4|TRBV18
TGTGCCAGCTCACCGACAGGGGTGGGAGAAAAACTGTTTTTT
CASSPTGVGEKLFF
>TRBD2|.|TRBJ2-2|TRBV29-1
TGCAGCGTTGAAGTTACGGGAGGGCCCGGGGAGCTGTTTTTT
CSVEVTGGPGELFF